This T cell receptor (beta chain) was identified in a study of blood T cell repertoires in COVID-19. Study background: Italy, Spain and the United States were the sources of the convalescent and acute COVID-19 samples. PBMCs, B-cell-depleted T cells, or T cells provided the cDNA or gDNA that made up the material.

In germline, CDR1 is MNHEY, CDR2 SMNVEV (reference sequence). This CDR3 comprises 17 residues. Losses at the gene ends were 6 bases for V and 1 base for J; bases not matched to a gene: 9. Source study methods: Amplification of reference gene primers was used by the study to estimate nucleated cell counts. Clones were sequenced by immunoSEQ multiplex PCR, and TCRdb holds only the in-frame ones, with some missing. That table is the source of V, J and clone size, and D and trimming were worked out from the DNA. The data contain hundreds of thousands of clones, about 90% of them singletons. The rearrangement uses TRBV27 and TRBJ1-5; TRBD1 aligns across 10 bases. Sequencing was done on a sample of peripheral blood. This TCR came from a young man with active or convalescent COVID-19. The CDR3 protein is CASRPSRGQGSNQPQHF. DNA of the CDR3: TGTGCCAGCAGACCGAGCAGGGGACAGGGGAGCAATCAGCCCCAGCATTTT.